This T cell receptor beta chain was recorded in a study of control samples from healthy donors and cancer patients. The CDR3 is 16 residues long. Deletions cut 4 bases from V and 1 base from J, with 15 bases between. Germline V gives CDR1 MNHEY, CDR2 SVGAGI. Only in-frame clones appear in the TCRdb table, and some are missing; sequencing was by immunoSEQ multiplex PCR. The sample lists roughly 47,000 clones, more than 70% occurring once. The rearrangement joins TRBV6-5 to TRBJ2-3, with D hard to call. The sequence was collected from a woman aged 55-69 years with lung cancer. Sequencing was performed on PBMCs. The CDR3 DNA sequence: TGTGCCAGCAGTTCCCCAATCAATACAGGCACAGATACGCAGTATTTT. Amino acids: CASSSPINTGTDTQYF.